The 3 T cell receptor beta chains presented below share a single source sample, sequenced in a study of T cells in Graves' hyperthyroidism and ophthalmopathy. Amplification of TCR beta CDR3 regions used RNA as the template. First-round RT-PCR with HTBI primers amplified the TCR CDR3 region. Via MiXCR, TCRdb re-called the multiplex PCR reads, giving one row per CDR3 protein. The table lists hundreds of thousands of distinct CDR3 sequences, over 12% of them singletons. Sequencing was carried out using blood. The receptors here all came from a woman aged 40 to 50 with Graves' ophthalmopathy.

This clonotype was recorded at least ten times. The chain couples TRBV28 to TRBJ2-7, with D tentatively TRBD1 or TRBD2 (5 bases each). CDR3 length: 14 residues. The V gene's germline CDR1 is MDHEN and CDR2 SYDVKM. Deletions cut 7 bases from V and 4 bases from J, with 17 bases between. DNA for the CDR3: TGTGCCAGCAACCAGATGGGACCGTCGTACGAGCAGTACTTC. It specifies CASNQMGPSYEQYF.

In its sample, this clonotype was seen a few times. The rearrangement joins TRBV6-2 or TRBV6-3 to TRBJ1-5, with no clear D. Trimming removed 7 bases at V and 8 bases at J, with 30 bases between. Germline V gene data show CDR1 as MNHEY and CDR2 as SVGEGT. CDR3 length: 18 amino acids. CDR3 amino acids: CASKAGSGDGGLMEPQHF. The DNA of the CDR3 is TGTGCCAGCAAGGCCGGATCCGGAGACGGCGGTTTAATGGAGCCCCAGCATTTT.

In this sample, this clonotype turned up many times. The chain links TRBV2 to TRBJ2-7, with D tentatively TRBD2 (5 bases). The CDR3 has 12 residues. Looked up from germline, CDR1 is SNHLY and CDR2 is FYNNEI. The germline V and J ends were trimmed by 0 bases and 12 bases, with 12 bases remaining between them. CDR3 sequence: CASSEAPYRGYF. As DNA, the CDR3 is TGTGCCAGCAGTGAAGCACCGTACCGGGGGTACTTC.